The subject of this entry is one T cell receptor (beta chain). Its antigen is currently unknown. The data stem from a study of blood T cells in healthy people across ages. Study-wide points: Possibly, changes in expanded clonotypes were confounded because donor CMV status was unknown.

A second about 7 to 11 cycle PCR used barcoded and J-beta primers. A single record per CDR3 protein comes from TCRdb applying MiXCR to the 5' RACE reads. This sample has approximately 770,000 distinct CDR3 sequences, with roughly 60% found just once. The clonotype originates from a man between 25 and 39 years old in good health. What was sequenced was blood.

CDR3 region: CSGDGGNTQYF. The CDR3 DNA sequence: TGCAGCGGTGACGGCGGGAATACCCAGTACTTC. The rearrangement links TRBV29-1 to TRBJ2-5, with D tentatively TRBD2 (6 bases). V was clipped by 7 bases and J by 8 bases, with 14 bases between them. Per germline, CDR1 SQVTM and CDR2 ANQGSEA. This CDR3 contains 11 residues.